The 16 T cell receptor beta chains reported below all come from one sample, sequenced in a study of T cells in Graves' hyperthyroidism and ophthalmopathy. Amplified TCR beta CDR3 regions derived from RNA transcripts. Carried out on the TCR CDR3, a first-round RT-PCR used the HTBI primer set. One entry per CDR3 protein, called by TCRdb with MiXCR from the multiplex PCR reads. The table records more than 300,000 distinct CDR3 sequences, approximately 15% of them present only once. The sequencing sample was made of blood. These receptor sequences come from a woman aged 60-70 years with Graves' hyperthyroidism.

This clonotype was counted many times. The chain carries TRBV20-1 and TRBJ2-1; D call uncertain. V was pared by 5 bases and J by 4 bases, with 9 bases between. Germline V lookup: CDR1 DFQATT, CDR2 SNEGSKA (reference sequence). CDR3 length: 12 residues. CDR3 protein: CSALDGYNEQFF. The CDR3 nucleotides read TGCAGTGCTCTGGACGGGTACAATGAGCAGTTCTTC.

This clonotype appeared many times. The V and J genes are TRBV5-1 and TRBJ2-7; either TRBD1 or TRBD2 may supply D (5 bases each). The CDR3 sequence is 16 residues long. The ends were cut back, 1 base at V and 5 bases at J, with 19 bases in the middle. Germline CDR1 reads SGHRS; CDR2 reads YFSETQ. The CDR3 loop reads CASSLRNGAGSHEQYF. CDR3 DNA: TGCGCCAGCAGCTTGAGGAACGGGGCAGGGAGCCACGAGCAGTACTTC. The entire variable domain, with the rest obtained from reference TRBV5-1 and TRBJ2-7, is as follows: KAGVTQTPRYLIKTRGQQVTLSCSPISGHRSVSWYQQTPGQGLQFLFEYFSETQRNKGNFPGRFSGRQFSNSRSEMNVSTLELGDSALYLCASSLRNGAGSHEQYFGPGTRLTVT.

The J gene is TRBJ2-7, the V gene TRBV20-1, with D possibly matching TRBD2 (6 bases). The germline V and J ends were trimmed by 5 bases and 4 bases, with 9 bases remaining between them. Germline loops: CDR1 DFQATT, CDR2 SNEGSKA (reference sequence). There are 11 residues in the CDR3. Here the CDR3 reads CSARGGYEQYF. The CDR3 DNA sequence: TGCAGTGCTCGGGGAGGATACGAGCAGTACTTC.

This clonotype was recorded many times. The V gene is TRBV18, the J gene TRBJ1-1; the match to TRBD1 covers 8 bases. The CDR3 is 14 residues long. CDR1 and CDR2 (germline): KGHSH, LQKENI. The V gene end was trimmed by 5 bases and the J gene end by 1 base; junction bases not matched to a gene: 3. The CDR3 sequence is CASSRTGQNTEAFF. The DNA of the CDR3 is TGTGCCAGCTCAAGGACAGGGCAGAACACTGAAGCTTTCTTT. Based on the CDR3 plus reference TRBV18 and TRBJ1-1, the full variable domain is NAGVMQNPRHLVRRRGQEARLRCSPMKGHSHVYWYRQLPEEGLKFMVYLQKENIIDESGMPKERFSAEFPKEGPSILRIQQVVRGDSAAYFCASSRTGQNTEAFFGQGTRLTVV.

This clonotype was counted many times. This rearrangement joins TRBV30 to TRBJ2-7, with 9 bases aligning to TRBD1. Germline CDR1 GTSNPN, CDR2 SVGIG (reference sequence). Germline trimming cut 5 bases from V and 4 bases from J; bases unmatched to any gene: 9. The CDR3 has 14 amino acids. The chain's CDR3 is CAWAKTGGAYEQYF. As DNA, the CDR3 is TGTGCCTGGGCGAAAACAGGGGGCGCATACGAGCAGTACTTC.

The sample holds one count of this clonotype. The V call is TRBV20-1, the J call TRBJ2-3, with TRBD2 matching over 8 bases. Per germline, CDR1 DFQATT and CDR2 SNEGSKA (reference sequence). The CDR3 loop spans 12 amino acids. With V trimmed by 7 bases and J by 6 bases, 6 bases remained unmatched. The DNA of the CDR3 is TGCAGTGTGCCGGGGGGGGGGGATACGCAGTATTTT. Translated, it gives CSVPGGGDTQYF.

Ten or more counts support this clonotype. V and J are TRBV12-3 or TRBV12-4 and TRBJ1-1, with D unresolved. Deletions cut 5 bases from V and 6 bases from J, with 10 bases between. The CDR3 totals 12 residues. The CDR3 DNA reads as TGTGCCAGCAGTACCGCCGGTCCTGAAGCTTTCTTT. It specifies CASSTAGPEAFF.

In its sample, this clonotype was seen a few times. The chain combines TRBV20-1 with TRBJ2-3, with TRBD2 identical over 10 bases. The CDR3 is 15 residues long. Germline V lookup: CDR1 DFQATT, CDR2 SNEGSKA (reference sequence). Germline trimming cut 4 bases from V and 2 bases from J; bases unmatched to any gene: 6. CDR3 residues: CSATLAGGSTDTQYF. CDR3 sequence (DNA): TGCAGTGCTACCTTAGCGGGAGGCTCCACAGATACGCAGTATTTT.

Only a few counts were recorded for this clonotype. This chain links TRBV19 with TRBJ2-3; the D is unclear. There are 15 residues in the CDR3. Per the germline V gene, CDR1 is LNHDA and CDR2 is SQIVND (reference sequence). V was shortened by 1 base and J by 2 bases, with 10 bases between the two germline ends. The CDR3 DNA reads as TGTGCCAGTAGTATAGGTCGGGCAGACACAGATACGCAGTATTTT. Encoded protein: CASSIGRADTDTQYF.

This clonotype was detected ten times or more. CDR3 protein: CASSLYRIRSGNTIYF. DNA for the CDR3: TGTGCCAGCAGCTTATACAGGATACGCTCTGGAAACACCATATATTTT. The chain links TRBV7-8 to TRBJ1-3; a weak D match, TRBD1 (5 bases). The germline CDR1 and CDR2 sequences are SGHVS and FQNEAQ. V lost 2 bases, J lost 0 bases, and 11 bases lay in between. The CDR3 runs to 16 residues.

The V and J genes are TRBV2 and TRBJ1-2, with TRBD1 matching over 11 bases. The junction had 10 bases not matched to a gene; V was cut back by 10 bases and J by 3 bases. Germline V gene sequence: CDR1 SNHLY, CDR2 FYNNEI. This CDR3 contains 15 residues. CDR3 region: CATTLGQGVYYGYTF. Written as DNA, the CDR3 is TGTGCCACCACGTTGGGACAGGGGGTCTACTATGGCTACACCTTC. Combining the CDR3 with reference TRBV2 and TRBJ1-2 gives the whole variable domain EPEVTQTPSHQVTQMGQEVILRCVPISNHLYFYWYRQILGQKVEFLVSFYNNEISEKSEIFDDQFSVERPDGSNFTLKIRSTKLEDSAMYFCATTLGQGVYYGYTFGSGTRLTVV.

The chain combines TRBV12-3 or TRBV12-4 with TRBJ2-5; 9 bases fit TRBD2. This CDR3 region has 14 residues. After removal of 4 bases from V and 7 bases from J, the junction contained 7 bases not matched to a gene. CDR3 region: CASSYVAGEGTQYF. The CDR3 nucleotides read TGTGCCAGCAGTTACGTAGCGGGAGAGGGGACCCAGTACTTC.

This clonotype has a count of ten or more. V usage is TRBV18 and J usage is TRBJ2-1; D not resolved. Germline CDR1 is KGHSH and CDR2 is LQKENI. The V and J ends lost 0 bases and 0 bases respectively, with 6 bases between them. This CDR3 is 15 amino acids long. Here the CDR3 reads CASSPPASSYNEQFF. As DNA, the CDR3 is TGTGCCAGCTCACCACCGGCGAGCTCCTACAATGAGCAGTTCTTC.

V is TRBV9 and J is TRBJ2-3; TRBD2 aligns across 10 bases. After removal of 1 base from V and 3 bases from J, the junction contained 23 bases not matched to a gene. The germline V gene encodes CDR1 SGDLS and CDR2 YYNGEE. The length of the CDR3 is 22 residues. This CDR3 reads CASSVSSPSTSGSLLLTDTQYF. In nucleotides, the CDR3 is TGTGCCAGCAGCGTAAGCAGCCCGTCGACTAGCGGGTCTTTATTATTGACAGATACGCAGTATTTT.

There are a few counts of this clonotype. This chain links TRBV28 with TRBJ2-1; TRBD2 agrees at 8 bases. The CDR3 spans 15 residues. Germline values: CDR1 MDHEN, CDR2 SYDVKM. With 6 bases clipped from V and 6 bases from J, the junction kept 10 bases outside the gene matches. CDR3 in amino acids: CASSTAGVLANEQFF. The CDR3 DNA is TGTGCCAGCAGCACAGCGGGAGTCTTGGCCAATGAGCAGTTCTTC.

The CDR3 DNA sequence: TGCGCCAGCAGTGAGCTTCTAACAGATACGCAGTATTTT. Its translation: CASSELLTDTQYF. V gene TRBV10-1 combines with J gene TRBJ2-3; no firm D call. Between the trimmed V and J ends, which lost 2 bases and 3 bases, there was a span of 6 bases. This CDR3 is built from 13 residues. Germline V gene data show CDR1 as WNHNN and CDR2 as SYGVQD (reference sequence).